What follows are 3 T cell receptor beta chains derived from one specimen sequenced in a study of blood T cell repertoires in COVID-19. Sequencing was performed with immunoSEQ multiplex PCR; in TCRdb, only in-frame clones are kept and a portion is missing. This table holds about 300,000 clones, over 75% found once. The sequencing input was PBMCs or T cells enriched from blood (not recorded which). The receptors derive from a woman in her late teens or twenties who had recovered from COVID-19.

The CDR3 DNA sequence: TGTGCCATCAGTGAGGGACTAGCGGGAGTAAGGCTGTTTTTT. Residues: CAISEGLAGVRLFF. The chain is built from TRBV10-3 and TRBJ2-2; 13 nucleotides align to TRBD2. In germline, CDR1 is ENHRY, CDR2 SYGVKD. The CDR3 totals 14 residues. V was pared by 2 bases and J by 13 bases, with 4 bases of the junction left unmatched.

The J gene is TRBJ2-7, the V gene TRBV27; 8 bases line up with TRBD1. The germline V gene has CDR1 MNHEY and CDR2 SMNVEV (reference sequence). The CDR3 length is 15 residues. J gave up 4 bases and V 5 bases, and 10 bases lay outside the gene matches. The CDR3 here is CASSILLDRAYEQYF. DNA for the CDR3: TGTGCCAGCAGTATACTCTTGGACAGGGCTTACGAGCAGTACTTC.

This chain connects TRBV11-1 to TRBJ1-3; D remains unclear. CDR1 is SGHAT, CDR2 FQDESV, per germline (reference sequence). This CDR3 is 16 amino acids long. V was clipped by 3 bases and J by 0 bases, with 12 bases between them. This CDR3 is CASSLSRGPSGNTIYF. The CDR3 nucleotides read TGTGCCAGCAGCTTGTCTCGGGGTCCCTCTGGAAACACCATATATTTT.